These T cell receptor beta chains were read from a single sample in a study of metastatic and nonmetastatic thyroid tumors. TCRdb called clones again from the PCR reads with MiXCR. The repertoire holds some 38,000 clones, with approximately 20% as singletons. Sequenced: blood. All receptors derive from a female donor with papillary thyroid cancer or a benign thyroid nodule (not recorded which). Some clones in this sample may be carry-over from other donors' samples. The CDR3 runs from the conserved cysteine through the conserved F or W. Fields, in order: clone size, V gene, J gene, D gene, CDR3 DNA, CDR3 protein. The D gene is left open where the match is weak. Part of the rows lack a size; the others show once, few, many or a class for expanded clones.

clone_size: many
v_call: TRBV6-1
j_call: TRBJ1-4
d_call: .
cdr3_nt: TGTGCCAGCAGTGACGCGGGGAGTAAGAAACTGTTTTTT
cdr3_aa: CASSDAGSKKLFF

clone_size: many
v_call: TRBV29-1
j_call: TRBJ1-1
d_call: .
cdr3_nt: TGCAGTGCAGGGAGGAACACTGAAGCTTTCTTT
cdr3_aa: CSAGRNTEAFF

clone_size: .
v_call: TRBV20-1
j_call: TRBJ1-1
d_call: .
cdr3_nt: TGCAGTGCTGTGGGGGGGAGGGATACTGAAGCTTTCTTT
cdr3_aa: CSAVGGRDTEAFF

clone_size: many
v_call: TRBV4-1
j_call: TRBJ2-1
d_call: .
cdr3_nt: TGCGCCAGCAGGGACCCAGGCAAGTACAATGAGCAGTTCTTC
cdr3_aa: CASRDPGKYNEQFF

clone_size: .
v_call: TRBV19
j_call: TRBJ1-4
d_call: .
cdr3_nt: TGTGCCAGTACGGGTTTGGCGAGACGGCCCGACGGTGAAAAACTGTTTTTT
cdr3_aa: CASTGLARRPDGEKLFF

clone_size: many
v_call: TRBV9
j_call: TRBJ2-6
d_call: .
cdr3_nt: TGTGCCAGCAGCGGAGGACACCCCTCTGGGGCCAACGTCCTGACTTTC
cdr3_aa: CASSGGHPSGANVLTF

clone_size: many
v_call: TRBV2
j_call: TRBJ2-1
d_call: TRBD2
cdr3_nt: TGTGCCAGCAGGGGGACTAGCGGAAACAATGAGCAGTTCTTC
cdr3_aa: CASRGTSGNNEQFF

clone_size: many
v_call: TRBV4-3
j_call: TRBJ2-1
d_call: .
cdr3_nt: TGCGCCAGCAGCCAAGAATCCCCCAGGGCTTTCTCCTACAATGAGCAGTTCTTC
cdr3_aa: CASSQESPRAFSYNEQFF

clone_size: many
v_call: TRBV30
j_call: TRBJ1-4
d_call: .
cdr3_nt: TGTGCCGGACCGCTGGAGCCCGAAAAACTGTTTTTT
cdr3_aa: CAGPLEPEKLFF

clone_size: many
v_call: TRBV2
j_call: TRBJ2-3
d_call: TRBD1
cdr3_nt: TGTGCCGACAGAGGGACAGCCACAGATACGCAGTATTTT
cdr3_aa: CADRGTATDTQYF

clone_size: many
v_call: TRBV18
j_call: TRBJ1-4
d_call: .
cdr3_nt: TGTGCCAGCTCATCGGGCCCTGGTGAAAAACTGTTTTTT
cdr3_aa: CASSSGPGEKLFF

clone_size: many
v_call: TRBV7-9
j_call: TRBJ2-1
d_call: TRBD2
cdr3_nt: TGTGCCAGCAGGCACCCGGCGGGAGTAGGAAATGAGCAGTTCTTC
cdr3_aa: CASRHPAGVGNEQFF

clone_size: many
v_call: TRBV6-1
j_call: TRBJ1-1
d_call: TRBD1
cdr3_nt: TGTGCCAGCACGACAGGGAGGGACACTGAAGCTTTCTTT
cdr3_aa: CASTTGRDTEAFF

clone_size: .
v_call: TRBV6-5
j_call: TRBJ1-1
d_call: TRBD1
cdr3_nt: TGCGCCAGCAGTACTGGGACAGGGTGGACTGAAGCTTTCTTT
cdr3_aa: CASSTGTGWTEAFF

clone_size: many
v_call: TRBV28
j_call: TRBJ2-3
d_call: .
cdr3_nt: TGTGCCAGCAGCTTGGCGGGTCTGGGAAGAGGTACGCAGTATTTT
cdr3_aa: CASSLAGLGRGTQYF

clone_size: many
v_call: TRBV5-1
j_call: TRBJ2-2
d_call: .
cdr3_nt: TGCGCCAGCTTCCGGGAGCCGGGCGGGGAGCTGTTTTTT
cdr3_aa: CASFREPGGELFF

clone_size: medium-sized
v_call: TRBV27
j_call: TRBJ2-7
d_call: .
cdr3_nt: TGTGCCAGCAGTTCACCAGGAACCACCTACGAGCAGTACTTC
cdr3_aa: CASSSPGTTYEQYF

clone_size: many
v_call: TRBV30
j_call: TRBJ1-4
d_call: .
cdr3_nt: TGTGCCTGGAGTGTTCGGGTAAGGAATGAAAAACTGTTTTTT
cdr3_aa: CAWSVRVRNEKLFF

clone_size: medium-sized
v_call: TRBV6-1
j_call: TRBJ1-6
d_call: .
cdr3_nt: TGTGCCAGCAGTGAAAAATCGGGGGAGGAATCACCCCTCCACTTT
cdr3_aa: CASSEKSGEESPLHF

clone_size: many
v_call: TRBV28
j_call: TRBJ1-4
d_call: TRBD1
cdr3_nt: TGTGCCAGCCGACGGGACAGGGGGAGAGAAAAACTGTTTTTT
cdr3_aa: CASRRDRGREKLFF

clone_size: .
v_call: TRBV6-1
j_call: TRBJ1-5
d_call: .
cdr3_nt: TGTGCCAGCAGAGCCGTTGGAAATAGCAATCAGCCCCAACATTTT
cdr3_aa: CASRAVGNSNQPQHF

clone_size: many
v_call: TRBV20-1
j_call: TRBJ2-6
d_call: .
cdr3_nt: TGCAGTGCCTTACCCCTTCCCGGGACACTCCCCAGCTCTGGGGCCAACGTCCTGACTTTC
cdr3_aa: CSALPLPGTLPSSGANVLTF

clone_size: many
v_call: TRBV19
j_call: TRBJ2-3
d_call: .
cdr3_nt: TGTGCCAGCGCCCAATCTCGGGAACCTCCAGGGGATACGCAGTATTTT
cdr3_aa: CASAQSREPPGDTQYF

clone_size: .
v_call: TRBV6-5
j_call: TRBJ2-1
d_call: .
cdr3_nt: TGTGCCAGCAGACTACAGTGGATGGGGAGCTCCTACAATGAGCAGTTCTTC
cdr3_aa: CASRLQWMGSSYNEQFF

clone_size: many
v_call: TRBV7-2
j_call: TRBJ2-2
d_call: .
cdr3_nt: TGTGCCAGCAGCTCGAACGACGGGGGCTCGGGGGAGCTGTTTTTT
cdr3_aa: CASSSNDGGSGELFF

clone_size: many
v_call: TRBV6-2/TRBV6-3
j_call: TRBJ2-1
d_call: TRBD2
cdr3_nt: TGTGCCAGCGTAATAGCGGGCGGGAATGAGCAGTTCTTC
cdr3_aa: CASVIAGGNEQFF

clone_size: many
v_call: TRBV29-1
j_call: TRBJ1-2
d_call: .
cdr3_nt: TGCAGCGTTGCTTGGGAGGGCAGGGGAAATATAGGACGTGGCTACACCTTC
cdr3_aa: CSVAWEGRGNIGRGYTF

clone_size: .
v_call: TRBV6-4
j_call: TRBJ2-2
d_call: .
cdr3_nt: TGTGCTAGCAGAGATTCAGTGAACACCGGTGAGCTGTTTTTT
cdr3_aa: CASRDSVNTGELFF

clone_size: many
v_call: TRBV6-1
j_call: TRBJ2-3
d_call: .
cdr3_nt: TGTGCCAGCACTAAACGGGGAGGCTCAGATACGCAGTATTTT
cdr3_aa: CASTKRGGSDTQYF

clone_size: many
v_call: TRBV4-2
j_call: TRBJ1-1
d_call: .
cdr3_nt: TGTGCCAGCAGCCAAGATTTAAGGGTTAGGGTGAACACTGAAGCTTTCTTT
cdr3_aa: CASSQDLRVRVNTEAFF

clone_size: .
v_call: TRBV28
j_call: TRBJ1-6
d_call: .
cdr3_nt: TGTGCCAGCAGACCAAGCGCGGGATCGCCCCTCCACTTT
cdr3_aa: CASRPSAGSPLHF

clone_size: many
v_call: TRBV11-2
j_call: TRBJ2-5
d_call: TRBD2
cdr3_nt: TGTGCCAGCAGCCCCCTATCGACTAGCGGGAGGGAGACCCAGTACTTC
cdr3_aa: CASSPLSTSGRETQYF

clone_size: many
v_call: TRBV20-1
j_call: TRBJ2-5
d_call: .
cdr3_nt: TGCAGTGCTAGTAGTAGGGGAACCTCCGGGGAGACCCAGTACTTC
cdr3_aa: CSASSRGTSGETQYF

clone_size: many
v_call: TRBV30
j_call: TRBJ2-2
d_call: TRBD1
cdr3_nt: TGTGCCTGGAGAGAACCGGGACAGGGGGACACCGGGGAGCTGTTTTTT
cdr3_aa: CAWREPGQGDTGELFF

clone_size: many
v_call: TRBV9
j_call: TRBJ2-7
d_call: .
cdr3_nt: TGTGCCAGCAGCCCCCGGTGGCAGGACTACGAGCAGTACTTC
cdr3_aa: CASSPRWQDYEQYF

clone_size: many
v_call: TRBV3-1
j_call: TRBJ2-7
d_call: TRBD2
cdr3_nt: TGTGCCAGCAGCCACGGACTAGCGAACTTGAGGGGCTACGAGCAGTACTTC
cdr3_aa: CASSHGLANLRGYEQYF

clone_size: many
v_call: TRBV4-1
j_call: TRBJ2-2
d_call: .
cdr3_nt: TGCGCCAGCAGCCTAACCGGGACACACACCGGGGAGCTGTTTTTT
cdr3_aa: CASSLTGTHTGELFF

clone_size: few
v_call: TRBV2
j_call: TRBJ2-2
d_call: TRBD2
cdr3_nt: TGTGCCAGCATTGGGGACTACCCCTGGACCGGGGAGCTGTTTTTT
cdr3_aa: CASIGDYPWTGELFF

clone_size: many
v_call: TRBV5-1
j_call: TRBJ2-2
d_call: .
cdr3_nt: TGCGCCAGCAGTTCAAGTTGGGGGACTCCCGGGGAGCTGTTTTTT
cdr3_aa: CASSSSWGTPGELFF

clone_size: few
v_call: TRBV6-1
j_call: TRBJ2-1
d_call: .
cdr3_nt: TGTGCCAGCTCACTAGCCTACAATGAGCAGTTCTTC
cdr3_aa: CASSLAYNEQFF

clone_size: many
v_call: TRBV28
j_call: TRBJ1-5
d_call: .
cdr3_nt: TGTGCCAGCAGTTTGTCATCCCGTCGGGATCAGCCCCAGCATTTT
cdr3_aa: CASSLSSRRDQPQHF

clone_size: .
v_call: TRBV30
j_call: TRBJ1-2
d_call: .
cdr3_nt: TGTGCCTGGACTTCAGGGTCGTGGGACTATTGCTACACCTTC
cdr3_aa: CAWTSGSWDYCYTF

clone_size: few
v_call: TRBV11-2
j_call: TRBJ2-1
d_call: .
cdr3_nt: TGTGCCTGCAGCTTAGAAACGTGGGAGCAGTTCTTC
cdr3_aa: CACSLETWEQFF

clone_size: few
v_call: TRBV12-3/TRBV12-4
j_call: TRBJ2-7
d_call: .
cdr3_nt: TGTGCCAGCACCGACAGTCTGACGGCGTACGAGCAGTACTTC
cdr3_aa: CASTDSLTAYEQYF

clone_size: many
v_call: TRBV11-2
j_call: TRBJ2-2
d_call: .
cdr3_nt: TGTGCCAGCAGCTTAGCTCTGGGTCCCGGGGAGCTGTTTTTT
cdr3_aa: CASSLALGPGELFF